Listed below are T cell receptor beta chains from one sample, sequenced in a study of T cell repertoires in cytomegalovirus infection. MiXCR was run by TCRdb on the reads, yielding one entry per CDR3 protein. This table holds 830,000 or so distinct CDR3 sequences, approximately 32% found once. Their recognized antigens are unknown. Sequenced here: cultured CD8+ T cells from PBMCs, sampled from culture after CMV antigen stimulation. These receptors all come from a human donor in good health (CMV status not recorded). Some clones in this sample may be carry-over from other donors' samples. Each CDR3 is given with its conserved first and last residue.

v_gene: TRBV7-2
CDR3aa: CANRYRDRVSNEQFF

v_gene: TRBV7-2
CDR3aa: CASSPDSSSGNTIYF

v_gene: TRBV6-6
CDR3aa: CASRVTGGGFSTEAFF

v_gene: TRBV2
CDR3aa: CASVLYSNQPQHF

v_gene: TRBV27
CDR3aa: CATGQGASHQPQHF

v_gene: TRBV7-6
CDR3aa: CASSPLAGLGNQPQHF

v_gene: TRBV29-1
CDR3aa: CSVPGEGYGYGYTF

v_gene: TRBV12-5
CDR3aa: CASGTVSTDTQYF

v_gene: TRBV12-3/TRBV12-4
CDR3aa: CASTPGYNQPQHF

v_gene: TRBV6-1
CDR3aa: CASSSGGNKNIQYF

v_gene: TRBV6-1
CDR3aa: CASSEAFGGVVGLSSYNEQFF

v_gene: TRBV9
CDR3aa: CASSVADGPMNTEAFF

v_gene: TRBV6-5
CDR3aa: CASSSNHRVHGYTF

v_gene: TRBV5-4
CDR3aa: CASSDTGGNSPLHF

v_gene: TRBV6-2/TRBV6-3
CDR3aa: CASSTRGDLLARDTQYF

v_gene: TRBV5-6
CDR3aa: CASSLQGTPGGETQYF

v_gene: TRBV20-1
CDR3aa: CSASHSYEQYF

v_gene: TRBV7-9
CDR3aa: CASTPSGGENRSLFF